The 20 T cell receptor beta chains given below trace back to one sample, sequenced in a study of OX40 agonist ivuxolimab in advanced cancers. Library preparation employed the immunoSEQ multiplex PCR assay. TCRdb obtained this table from immuneACCESS and retained in-frame rearrangements with V and J assigned. These tables miss some clones; where compared with another copy, unresolved V genes account for less than half of the shortfall, and the remainder is unexplained. The sample table lists some 60,000 clones, about 86% of them with a count of one. The top ten hold around 3.7% of the sample. Source: CD4+ or CD8+ T cells sorted from blood, taken in a trial of the OX40 agonist ivuxolimab. These receptors came from an adult with an advanced solid tumor such as melanoma, head and neck, liver or kidney cancer.

In its sample, this clone was seen once. The rearrangement uses TRBV5-4 and TRBJ1-5; D is unresolved. Trimming pared 5 bases from V and 2 bases from J, leaving 20 bases between. The CDR3 length is 17 residues. Germline CDR1 and CDR2: SGHNT and YYREEE (reference sequence). The DNA for the CDR3 is TGTGCCAGCAGTAATGGAGGGTCGTCCGCGGGCAATCAGCCCCAGCATTTT. This sequence encodes CASSNGGSSAGNQPQHF.

The rearrangement joins TRBV19 to TRBJ2-1, with D perhaps TRBD2 (5 bases). Trimming cost V 0 bases and J 1 base, with 7 bases left between them. Germline values: CDR1 LNHDA, CDR2 SQIVND (reference sequence). The CDR3 sequence is 15 residues long. Here the CDR3 reads CASSIDTRSYNEQFF. CDR3 nucleotide sequence: TGTGCCAGTAGTATAGATACTAGGTCCTACAATGAGCAGTTCTTC.

The chain links TRBV5-6 to TRBJ1-6; 9 positions match TRBD1. The germline V gene has CDR1 SGHDT and CDR2 YYEEEE. This CDR3 is 16 amino acids long. V trimming: 3 bases; J trimming: 7 bases; junction bases outside the gene matches: 8. This CDR3 reads CASSSAKDRGNSPLHF. The CDR3 nucleotides are TGTGCCAGCAGCTCGGCGAAGGACAGGGGCAATTCACCCCTCCACTTT.

The genes are TRBV30 and TRBJ2-4; 10 bases line up with TRBD1. The trim removed 0 bases at V and 7 bases at J, leaving 18 bases unmatched. The germline V gene has CDR1 GTSNPN and CDR2 SVGIG (reference sequence). The length of the CDR3 is 19 residues. The CDR3 loop is CAWSVGAVGDRGPENIQYF. Here the CDR3 DNA reads TGTGCCTGGAGTGTAGGGGCGGTTGGGGACAGGGGTCCAGAGAACATTCAGTACTTC.

This chain connects TRBV5-1 to TRBJ2-7; D unresolved. CDR3 length: 11 amino acids. The germline V gene has CDR1 SGHRS and CDR2 YFSETQ. V dropped 0 bases and J dropped 3 bases, with 1 base sitting between them. CDR3 region: CASSLDYEQYF. CDR3 coding DNA: TGCGCCAGCAGCTTGGACTACGAGCAGTACTTC. Full variable domain (outside the CDR3, taken from reference TRBV5-1 and TRBJ2-7): KAGVTQTPRYLIKTRGQQVTLSCSPISGHRSVSWYQQTPGQGLQFLFEYFSETQRNKGNFPGRFSGRQFSNSRSEMNVSTLELGDSALYLCASSLDYEQYFGPGTRLTVT.

The chain is built from TRBV18 and TRBJ1-6; weak D call: TRBD1 (5 bases). V lost 2 bases to trimming and J lost 7 bases, with 12 bases between them. CDR3 size: 15 residues. The germline gives CDR1 KGHSH, CDR2 LQKENI. CDR3: CASSPDSPGNSPLHF. DNA for the CDR3: TGTGCCAGCTCACCAGACAGCCCTGGGAATTCACCCCTCCACTTT.

Only one count was recorded for this clone. An end of the junction differs from the germline gene, which may be a read error. This chain links TRBV19 with TRBJ1-2; 8 nucleotides agree with TRBD1. CDR3 length: 13 residues. Germline V lookup: CDR1 LNHDA, CDR2 SQIVND (reference sequence). The CDR3, as DNA: TGTGCCAGTAGTCTAGACAGGGGCTTTGGCTACACCTTC. Translation: CASSLDRGFGYTF.

This chain links TRBV15 with TRBJ1-1; D is undetermined. This CDR3 region has 15 residues. Trimming removed 3 bases from V and 4 bases from J, with 15 bases in between. Germline V gives CDR1 LNHNV, CDR2 YYDKDF (reference sequence). The CDR3 is CATSRPWTESTEAFF. The CDR3 bases are TGTGCCACCAGCAGGCCCTGGACGGAGAGCACTGAAGCTTTCTTT.

This clone was counted a single time. V usage is TRBV5-1 and J usage is TRBJ2-7; TRBD2 might be the D (6 bases). Germline CDR1 reads SGHRS; CDR2 reads YFSETQ. This CDR3 has 14 residues. Trimming took 4 bases from V and 4 from J, leaving 15 bases between them. This CDR3 reads CASSTSGTSYEQYF. Written as DNA, the CDR3 is TGCGCCAGCAGCACCTCGGGGACTTCTTACGAGCAGTACTTC.

The CDR3 DNA sequence: TGTGCCAGCAGTGAACAGGGTCAATCCCACGAGCAGTACTTC. This codes for CASSEQGQSHEQYF. This chain connects TRBV6-1 to TRBJ2-7; D is perhaps TRBD1 (5 bases). The CDR3 sequence is 14 residues long. CDR1 is MNHNS and CDR2 is SASEGT in the germline V gene. Trimming took off 2 bases at V and 5 bases at J, with 13 bases between the two ends.

The chain couples TRBV5-1 to TRBJ1-6; no reliable D call. The V and J ends lost 1 base and 5 bases respectively, with 7 bases between them. The germline gives CDR1 SGHRS, CDR2 YFSETQ. The CDR3 runs to 14 residues. CDR3: CASSLTSNNSPLHF. In DNA, the CDR3 is TGCGCCAGCAGCTTGACAAGTAATAATTCACCCCTCCACTTT.

This clone was detected once. This sequence joins TRBV11-2 and TRBJ2-5; 9 positions match TRBD2. CDR3 size: 16 residues. Germline CDR1 is SGHAT and CDR2 is FQNNGV. V lost 1 base and J lost 3; bases outside the gene matches: 6. The CDR3: CASSLGLAGREETQYF. The CDR3 nucleotides read TGTGCCAGCAGCTTAGGCCTAGCGGGGAGAGAAGAGACCCAGTACTTC.

This rearrangement joins TRBV29-1 to TRBJ1-4; a weak D match, TRBD1 (5 bases). Between the trimmed V and J ends, which lost 6 bases and 12 bases, there was a span of 14 bases. The CDR3 is 11 residues long. Per germline, CDR1 SQVTM and CDR2 ANQGSEA. CDR3 nucleotide sequence: TGCAGCGTGGGGAACGACAGAGAACTGTTTTTT. Its protein product is CSVGNDRELFF.

This chain links TRBV2 with TRBJ2-4; tentatively, D is TRBD1 (5 bases). The CDR3 totals 13 residues. Germline CDR1 reads SNHLY; CDR2 reads FYNNEI. V was shortened by 7 bases and J by 4 bases, with 11 bases between the two germline ends. The CDR3 loop is CASKGAGKNIQYF. The DNA for the CDR3 is TGTGCCAGCAAAGGGGCAGGGAAAAACATTCAGTACTTC.

The V and J genes are TRBV25-1 and TRBJ2-2, with unresolved D. Trimming shortened V by 6 bases and J by 2 bases, and 13 bases separated the two germline ends. The CDR3 is 15 amino acids. Germline V CDR1 and CDR2: MGHDK, SYGVNS. This CDR3 reads CASRGTGRNTGELFF. CDR3 in DNA: TGTGCCAGCAGGGGCACCGGCCGTAACACCGGGGAGCTGTTTTTT.

CDR3 coding DNA: TGCGCCAGCAGCCAAGATTTCGGGGGGCGCGGAAGTCAGCCCCAGCATTTT. It yields the protein CASSQDFGGRGSQPQHF. V and J are TRBV4-1 and TRBJ1-5; possible D gene TRBD1, 6 bases. Germline CDR1 and CDR2: MGHRA and YSYEKL. Between the trimmed V and J ends, which lost 0 bases and 6 bases, there was a span of 18 bases. The CDR3 has 17 amino acids.

The CDR3 DNA sequence: TGTGCCAGTAGTACCGGACAGGGGTCCTACGAGCAGTACTTC. Its translation is CASSTGQGSYEQYF. This rearrangement joins TRBV19 to TRBJ2-7, with 9 bases identical to TRBD1. The germline V gene has CDR1 LNHDA and CDR2 SQIVND (reference sequence). Losses at the gene ends were 4 bases for V and 1 base for J; bases not matched to a gene: 2. The CDR3 is 14 residues long.

The V and J genes are TRBV19 and TRBJ2-1; D gene uncertain. This CDR3 is built from 13 residues. Trimming took off 6 bases at V and 6 bases at J, with 12 bases between the two ends. From germline, CDR1 is LNHDA and CDR2 SQIVND (reference sequence). As DNA, the CDR3 is TGTGCCAGTAGCACCCTCCGGCCCAATGAGCAGTTCTTC. It yields the protein CASSTLRPNEQFF.

V gene TRBV7-9 combines with J gene TRBJ1-3, with D uncertain. CDR1 and CDR2 (germline): SEHNR, FQNEAQ (reference sequence). The CDR3 extends over 13 amino acids. Trimming removed 10 bases at V and 0 bases at J, with 10 bases between. The CDR3 nucleotides are TGTGCCACCTTGACATTCTCTGGAAACACCATATATTTT. Translated, it gives CATLTFSGNTIYF.

V is TRBV7-8 and J is TRBJ1-2; possibly TRBD1 for D (5 bases). The length of the CDR3 is 12 residues. Between the trimmed V and J ends, which lost 1 base and 8 bases, there was a span of 8 bases. The germline CDR1 and CDR2 sequences are SGHVS and FQNEAQ. In DNA, the CDR3 is TGTGCCAGCAGCTTAGAAGGGGACGGCTACACCTTC. It encodes CASSLEGDGYTF.